Listed below are T cell receptor beta chains from one sample, sequenced in a study of blood T cell repertoires in COVID-19. This table comes from immunoSEQ multiplex PCR, and its TCRdb copy is limited to in-frame clones, with some not included. The sample contains tens of thousands of clones, roughly 84% of which appear only once. The source material was peripheral blood. All receptors derive from a man aged 70-80 years with acute or convalescent COVID-19. The CDR3 runs from the conserved cysteine through the conserved F or W. D genes are given only for firm matches. The size entry is marked missing in some rows and otherwise reads once, few, many or a size class.

J gene,D gene,V gene,CDR3 length,clone size,CDR3 protein,CDR3 DNA
TRBJ2-5,-,TRBV23-1,15,-,CASSQKTIHQETQYF,TGCGCCAGCAGTCAAAAGACAATCCACCAAGAGACCCAGTACTTC
TRBJ1-5,TRBD1,TRBV7-8,16,-,CASSRGPGQGYQPQHF,TGTGCCAGCAGCCGGGGGCCGGGACAGGGGTACCAGCCCCAGCATTTT
TRBJ1-2,-,TRBV28,13,-,CASRGPLGYGYTF,TGTGCCAGCAGAGGGCCACTAGGCTATGGCTACACCTTC
TRBJ1-4,-,TRBV2,14,few,CASSKDRTNEKLFF,TGTGCCAGCAGTAAAGACAGAACTAATGAAAAACTGTTTTTT
TRBJ1-1,TRBD1,TRBV19,14,few,CASSTGGMGTEAFF,TGTGCCAGTAGTACAGGGGGGATGGGCACTGAAGCTTTCTTT
TRBJ1-1,-,TRBV12-3/TRBV12-4,13,-,CASNLNSFTEAFF,TGTGCCAGCAACCTAAACTCTTTCACTGAAGCTTTCTTT
TRBJ2-7,-,TRBV5-6,13,once,CASSPGLSGEQYF,TGTGCCAGCAGCCCCGGCCTATCCGGGGAGCAGTACTTC
TRBJ1-1,-,TRBV14,14,-,CASSQVRGNTEAFF,TGTGCCAGCAGCCAAGTACGAGGGAACACTGAAGCTTTCTTT
TRBJ2-1,-,TRBV4-1,12,-,CASSQTGLEQFF,TGCGCCAGCAGCCAAACCGGACTAGAGCAGTTCTTC
TRBJ1-3,-,TRBV7-9,15,-,CASSTDVSSGNTIYF,TGTGCCAGCAGCACAGACGTAAGCTCTGGAAACACCATATATTTT
TRBJ1-3,-,TRBV18,14,-,CASSPTGTGDTIYF,TGTGCCAGCTCACCAACCGGGACTGGGGACACCATATATTTT
TRBJ2-1,-,TRBV11-3,12,-,CASSYYGTPQFF,TGTGCCAGCAGCTATTACGGGACACCTCAGTTCTTC
TRBJ1-4,TRBD1,TRBV5-6,17,-,CASSVPGQGVTNEKLFF,TGTGCCAGCAGCGTACCGGGACAGGGAGTAACTAATGAAAAACTGTTTTTT
TRBJ1-5,-,TRBV2,14,few,CASSDWPAGQPQHF,TGTGCCAGCAGTGATTGGCCTGCCGGGCAGCCCCAGCATTTT
TRBJ1-2,-,TRBV11-2,16,few,CASSPGHEISNYGYTF,TGTGCCAGCTCCCCGGGACACGAGATTTCTAACTATGGCTACACCTTC
TRBJ1-6,-,TRBV28,15,-,CASTHFPGHPSPLHF,TGTGCCAGCACCCACTTCCCGGGACACCCTTCACCCCTCCACTTT
TRBJ1-3,TRBD1,TRBV24-1,16,-,CATSGPEGAKGNTIYF,TGTGCCACCAGTGGACCCGAGGGGGCGAAAGGAAACACCATATATTTT
TRBJ2-2,-,TRBV7-8,15,-,CASTPGEANTGELFF,TGTGCCAGCACCCCCGGGGAGGCGAACACCGGGGAGCTGTTTTTT
TRBJ1-2,-,TRBV28,14,-,CASIPLGGNYGYTF,TGTGCCAGCATTCCCCTTGGGGGGAACTATGGCTACACCTTC
TRBJ1-1,-,TRBV29-1,13,-,CSVQVGGNTEAFF,TGCAGCGTTCAAGTCGGAGGGAACACTGAAGCTTTCTTT
TRBJ1-4,-,TRBV6-5,12,-,CASSYQGEKLFF,TGTGCCAGCAGTTACCAGGGTGAAAAACTGTTTTTT
TRBJ1-4,TRBD1,TRBV15,16,-,CATSRPDRERNEKLFF,TGTGCCACCAGCAGACCTGACAGGGAACGTAATGAAAAACTGTTTTTT
TRBJ1-1,-,TRBV6-5,13,-,CASSYSGYTEAFF,TGTGCCAGCAGTTACTCGGGCTACACTGAAGCTTTCTTT
TRBJ1-4,-,TRBV4-1,15,-,CASSQISEFNEKLFF,TGCGCCAGCAGCCAGATAAGCGAGTTTAATGAAAAACTGTTTTTT
TRBJ1-5,-,TRBV14,13,-,CASSQGADQPQHF,TGTGCCAGCAGCCAAGGGGCTGATCAGCCCCAGCATTTT
TRBJ1-6,TRBD1,TRBV7-2,16,-,CASSLGQPAYNSPLHF,TGTGCCAGCAGCTTGGGACAGCCAGCTTATAATTCACCCCTCCACTTT
TRBJ1-3,-,TRBV28,17,-,CASSSGGGKSSGNTIYF,TGTGCCAGCAGTTCCGGGGGGGGGAAATCTTCGGGAAACACCATATATTTT
TRBJ2-7,TRBD1,TRBV5-4,14,-,CASSSGTGETEQYF,TGTGCCAGCAGCTCCGGGACAGGGGAAACCGAGCAGTACTTC
TRBJ2-1,TRBD2,TRBV5-8,15,-,CASSLQGGGYNEQFF,TGTGCCAGCAGCTTACAAGGCGGGGGGTACAATGAGCAGTTCTTC
TRBJ1-6,-,TRBV3-1/TRBV3-2,13,-,CATQTGPNSPLHF,TGTGCCACCCAAACAGGGCCCAATTCACCCCTCCACTTT
TRBJ1-2,TRBD1,TRBV19,12,few,CASRTGNYGYTF,TGTGCCAGCCGGACAGGGAACTATGGCTACACCTTC
TRBJ2-5,-,TRBV5-5,13,-,CASSEVRGETQYF,TGTGCCAGCAGCGAAGTGAGGGGGGAGACCCAGTACTTC
TRBJ2-7,-,TRBV5-4,13,-,CASKAGASYEQYF,TGTGCCAGCAAGGCGGGGGCCTCCTACGAGCAGTACTTC
TRBJ1-1,-,TRBV5-5,16,-,CASSTTLPGQATEAFF,TGTGCCAGCAGCACTACGCTCCCAGGGCAGGCCACTGAAGCTTTCTTT
TRBJ1-1,-,TRBV5-6,14,-,CASSLGQGWAEAFF,TGTGCCAGCAGCTTGGGTCAGGGGTGGGCTGAAGCTTTCTTT
TRBJ1-1,-,TRBV5-4,15,-,CASSLAGQGLTEAFF,TGTGCCAGCAGCTTGGCAGGGCAGGGGCTAACTGAAGCTTTCTTT
TRBJ1-1,-,TRBV5-4,14,-,CASSRPLEKTEAFF,TGTGCCAGCAGCCGGCCCTTGGAGAAAACTGAAGCTTTCTTT
TRBJ2-5,TRBD1,TRBV13,13,-,CASSDRGQETQYF,TGTGCCAGCAGCGACAGGGGTCAAGAGACCCAGTACTTC
TRBJ2-3,TRBD1,TRBV19,14,few,CATQGQGRTDTQYF,TGTGCCACCCAGGGACAGGGACGCACAGATACGCAGTATTTT
TRBJ2-4,-,TRBV3-1/TRBV3-2,13,-,CASSPRSQNIQYF,TGTGCCAGCAGCCCCCGGTCTCAAAACATTCAGTACTTC
TRBJ2-3,TRBD1,TRBV4-1,15,-,CASSQDAGGVDTQYF,TGCGCCAGCAGCCAAGATGCAGGGGGCGTAGATACGCAGTATTTT
TRBJ2-3,-,TRBV7-2,11,-,CASSQADTQYF,TGTGCCAGCAGCCAGGCTGATACGCAGTATTTT
TRBJ2-2,TRBD1,TRBV10-1,15,-,CASSAGTGNTGELFF,TGCGCCAGCAGTGCCGGGACAGGGAACACCGGGGAGCTGTTTTTT